The clone carrying this TCR beta chain was seen a few times. In the original processing: Using reference gene primer amplification, nucleated cell counts were estimated. The assay was immunoSEQ multiplex PCR, and TCRdb's table has in-frame clones only and misses some. The D gene and trimming were derived from the DNA, and the V and J assignments and clone size from that table. Here the sample spans 60,000 to 70,000 clones, approximately 80% being singletons. The CDR3 has 15 residues. V shed 7 bases, J shed 4 bases, and the junction held 7 bases outside the gene matches. Germline-derived CDR1 and CDR2 are SGHAT and FQNNGV. This sample stems from a study of blood T cell repertoires in COVID-19. For the study at large: Italy, Spain and the United States were the sources of the convalescent and acute COVID-19 samples. T cells, B-cell-depleted T cells, or PBMCs supplied cDNA or gDNA.

Specimen: peripheral blood. The chain carries TRBV11-2 and TRBJ2-3; 11 bases agree with TRBD1. This clonotype originated in a man aged 55 to 69 with acute or convalescent COVID-19. CDR3 amino acids: CASTRDRGSSDTQYF. CDR3 bases: TGTGCCAGCACAAGGGACAGGGGGTCGTCAGATACGCAGTATTTT.